This TCR beta chain emerged from a study of T cell responses to AZD1222 COVID-19 vaccine. Second-dose intervals near 4 or 12 weeks were combined. Notes on this clone: Its specificity is unknown.

Clones were read by immunoSEQ multiplex PCR, and TCRdb kept only the in-frame ones, dropping some. Of fewer than 110,000 clones listed, around 92% are singletons. Overall study results and limits: Females made up more of the donors, who were largely white British, and clonal diversity may have come out too low.

This CDR3 contains 16 residues. Germline loops: CDR1 LNHDA, CDR2 SQIVND (reference sequence). Trimming took 8 bases from V and 4 from J, leaving 22 bases between them. The chain combines TRBV19 with TRBJ2-3, with a possible D match to TRBD2 (7 bases). The sequenced sample was peripheral blood, obtained 28 days after the second AZD1222 dose. The receptor was derived from an adult who received the AZD1222 COVID-19 vaccine. CDR3 sequence (DNA): TGTGCCAGTCCACTATGGGGGGGCCGGTTAGCAGATACGCAGTATTTT. As protein: CASPLWGGRLADTQYF.